What follows describes a single TCR beta chain. Authors' processing steps: Researchers report that nucleated cell counts were estimated from reference gene primer amplification. The method was immunoSEQ multiplex PCR; TCRdb's version includes in-frame clones alone and lacks a portion of them. Clone size and the V and J calls come from that table; the DNA yielded D and trimming. The sample includes approximately 52,000 clones, 91% of them seen just once. This specimen belongs to a study of blood T cell repertoires in COVID-19. Study background: COVID-19 samples from acute and convalescent phases originated in the United States, Italy and Spain.

Sequencing used peripheral blood. This clonotype was obtained from a man aged 50-59 years with active COVID-19.

This chain's CDR3 is CASSKSTGEQYF. The CDR3 nucleotides are TGCGCCAGCAGCAAGAGTACGGGAGAGCAGTACTTC. The rearrangement joins TRBV4-1 to TRBJ2-7, with D possibly TRBD2 on 5 matching bases. Trimming shortened V by 5 bases and J by 7 bases, and 12 bases separated the two germline ends. CDR1 is MGHRA, CDR2 YSYEKL, per germline. This CDR3 comprises 12 residues.